A single sample gave rise to the 23 T cell receptor beta chains below, sequenced in a study of cytomegalovirus exposure and HLA in healthy donors (dated by TCRdb to 2016 to 2017). Libraries were made using the immunoSEQ multiplex PCR assay. For the multiplex PCR, a mixture combining 60 forward primers for TCR Vbeta segments and 13 reverse primers for TCR Jbeta segments was used. TCRdb limited this immuneACCESS table to in-frame rearrangements with V and J called. A share of clones is missing; checked studies link under half to unresolved V genes, and the rest is unexplained. In this sample the table shows hundreds of thousands of clones, 80% to 90% of which occur a single time. About 1% of the sample comes from the top ten. Material for sequencing was PBMCs. Source of these receptors: a woman aged 18 to 35 in good health and CMV-seronegative.

The chain couples TRBV4-3 to TRBJ2-3, with D perhaps TRBD2 (6 bases). This CDR3 has 18 residues. The germline gives CDR1 LGHNA, CDR2 YSLEER. The germline V and J ends were trimmed by 0 bases and 4 bases, with 20 bases remaining between them. CDR3 region: CASSQESVAGFLPDTQYF. DNA for the CDR3: TGCGCCAGCAGCCAAGAGTCGGTGGCGGGGTTTTTGCCAGATACGCAGTATTTT.

This chain joins TRBV2 and TRBJ1-5; 8 bases map to TRBD1. The junction had 0 bases not matched to a gene; V was cut back by 4 bases and J by 7 bases. CDR1 is SNHLY and CDR2 is FYNNEI in the germline V gene. The CDR3 totals 12 residues. CDR3 nucleotide sequence: TGTGCCAGCAGTGGACAGGGGCAGCCCCAGCATTTT. Protein product: CASSGQGQPQHF.

The chain links TRBV9 to TRBJ2-1, with 12 bases lining up with TRBD2. The CDR3 is 18 residues long. In germline, CDR1 is SGDLS, CDR2 YYNGEE. V lost 0 bases, J lost 5 bases, and 9 bases stayed unmatched. As DNA, the CDR3 is TGTGCCAGCAGCGTAGCCCTAGGACTAGCGGGACGGAACAATGAGCAGTTCTTC. This encodes CASSVALGLAGRNNEQFF.

The chain links TRBV18 to TRBJ1-1; D is unclear. Between the trimmed V and J ends, which lost 6 bases and 3 bases, there was a span of 11 bases. The CDR3 consists of 13 residues. Germline CDR1 reads KGHSH; CDR2 reads LQKENI. CDR3 nucleotides: TGTGCCAGCTCGTTGGTCAGATACACTGAAGCTTTCTTT. This encodes CASSLVRYTEAFF.

V and J are TRBV6-5 and TRBJ1-2, with D perhaps TRBD1 (6 bases). CDR1 MNHEY and CDR2 SVGAGI come from the germline V gene. V lost 0 bases to trimming and J lost 5 bases, with 10 bases between them. This CDR3 region has 14 residues. DNA of the CDR3: TGTGCCAGCAGTTACTCGATCCAGGGGTATGGCTACACCTTC. Encoded protein: CASSYSIQGYGYTF.

This clone was seen a single time. The chain employs TRBV27 and TRBJ1-5, with TRBD1 as a possible D gene (6 bases). V lost 5 bases and J 7 bases, leaving 18 bases between the germline ends. The CDR3 totals 15 residues. CDR1 is MNHEY and CDR2 is SMNVEV in the germline V gene (reference sequence). CDR3 coding DNA: TGTGCCAGCAGTCCCGCCGGGACATTGGGGCAGCCCCAGCATTTT. It encodes CASSPAGTLGQPQHF.

This clone was detected only a few times. The V gene is TRBV6-1, the J gene TRBJ2-3; 10 bases are shared with TRBD2. With V trimmed by 4 bases and J by 5 bases, 9 bases remained unmatched. Germline-derived CDR1 and CDR2 are MNHNS and SASEGT. The CDR3 is made up of 16 amino acids. The CDR3 spells CASSGMTSGSLDTQYF. The DNA of the CDR3 is TGTGCCAGCAGTGGGATGACTAGCGGGTCTTTAGATACGCAGTATTTT.

On this clone itself: The junction and the germline gene differ at one end; a read error may be behind it. The chain employs TRBV19 and TRBJ2-4; 14 bases fit TRBD2. The germline CDR1 and CDR2 sequences are LNHDA and SQIVND (reference sequence). CDR3 size: 14 residues. The DNA of the CDR3 is TGTGCCAGTCGGACTAGCGGGGGGAAAAACAGTCAGTACTTC. This translates into CASRTSGGKNSQYF.

The chain couples TRBV27 to TRBJ1-6; TRBD1 is a possible D gene (6 bases). The CDR3 covers 17 residues. V lost 2 bases and J lost 6, with 17 bases in between. CDR1 and CDR2 from the germline V gene are MNHEY and SMNVEV (reference sequence). The DNA of the CDR3 is TGTGCCAGCAGTTTAAGCGTCACAGGGACGGGTAATTCACCCCTCCACTTT. Protein product: CASSLSVTGTGNSPLHF.

The chain employs TRBV11-2 and TRBJ2-1; D is unclear. Germline V CDR1 and CDR2: SGHAT, FQNNGV. The V and J ends lost 0 bases and 5 bases respectively, with 17 bases between them. The CDR3 contains 17 residues. CDR3 sequence: CASSLDDPVSVNNEQFF. DNA for the CDR3: TGTGCCAGCAGCTTAGATGATCCCGTGAGCGTTAACAATGAGCAGTTCTTC.

The chain combines TRBV11-2 with TRBJ2-7, with TRBD1 matching 9 bases. This CDR3 is built from 13 residues. J gave up 5 bases and V 6 bases, and 5 bases lay outside the gene matches. The germline CDR1 and CDR2 sequences are SGHAT and FQNNGV. CDR3 DNA: TGTGCCAGCAGATTCACAGGGGGCGACGAGCAGTACTTC. Translating gives CASRFTGGDEQYF.

The genes are TRBV27 and TRBJ2-5; TRBD2 aligns across 8 bases. The DNA end is more similar to TRBJ2-7, so the J call may be wrong. Germline values: CDR1 MNHEY, CDR2 SMNVEV (reference sequence). The CDR3 covers 14 residues. The CDR3 DNA reads as TGTGCCAGCAGTTTGGACGGGAGGGCCTCCGAGCAGTACTTC. Translating it yields CASSLDGRASEQYF.

The CDR3 reads CAWSVEGGINQPQHF. Written as DNA, the CDR3 is TGTGCCTGGAGTGTAGAGGGCGGAATCAATCAGCCCCAGCATTTT. This chain joins TRBV30 and TRBJ1-5; D remains unclear. Looked up from germline, CDR1 is GTSNPN and CDR2 is SVGIG (reference sequence). The CDR3 sequence is 15 residues long. Trimming removed 0 bases at V and 3 bases at J, with 12 bases between. The variable domain in full, completed from reference TRBV30 and TRBJ1-5, reads SQTIHQWPATLVQPVGSPLSLECTVEGTSNPNLYWYRQAAGRGLQLLFYSVGIGQISSEVPQNLSASRPQDRQFILSSKKLLLSDSGFYLCAWSVEGGINQPQHFGDGTRLSIL.

This clone has more than one count but fewer than ten. This chain uses TRBV27 with TRBJ2-7, with a weak D call TRBD1 (6 bases). The germline V gene has CDR1 MNHEY and CDR2 SMNVEV (reference sequence). The V gene lost 3 bases and the J gene lost 1 base, with 10 bases spanning the gap. The CDR3 has 14 residues. CDR3 sequence: CASSFGGASYEQYF. In DNA, the CDR3 is TGTGCCAGCAGTTTTGGGGGCGCTTCCTACGAGCAGTACTTC.

The J gene is TRBJ2-1, the V gene TRBV19, with 16 bases that match TRBD2. V lost 10 bases to trimming and J lost 7 bases; unmatched junction nucleotides: 19. The CDR3 consists of 19 residues. Germline loops: CDR1 LNHDA, CDR2 SQIVND (reference sequence). CDR3 coding DNA: TGTGCCACCACTTGGGCCCCGGGACTAGCGGGAGGGCCGGTAAATGAGCAGTTCTTC. Protein product: CATTWAPGLAGGPVNEQFF.

The rearrangement links TRBV11-3 to TRBJ1-3; D remains unclear. This CDR3 is built from 13 residues. V gave up 2 bases and J gave up 4 bases, with 6 bases separating them. Germline V lookup: CDR1 SGHNT, CDR2 YENEEA. CDR3 coding DNA: TGTGCCAGCAGCTTAAACAAAGGAAACACCATATATTTT. Amino acid sequence: CASSLNKGNTIYF. The whole variable domain, filled in from reference TRBV11-3 and TRBJ1-3, reads EAGVVQSPRYKIIEKKQPVAFWCNPISGHNTLYWYLQNLGQGPELLIRYENEEAVDDSQLPKDRFSAERLKGVDSTLKIQPAELGDSAVYLCASSLNKGNTIYFGEGSWLTVV.

The chain joins TRBV6-1 to TRBJ1-1; D remains unclear. Trimming shortened V by 7 bases and J by 5 bases, and 14 bases separated the two germline ends. CDR1 MNHNS and CDR2 SASEGT come from the germline V gene. The CDR3 spans 13 residues. In nucleotides, the CDR3 is TGTGCCAGCATCAAAGGAGTCGAAACTGAAGCTTTCTTT. Amino acids: CASIKGVETEAFF.

This chain joins TRBV5-1 and TRBJ1-2, with 7 bases aligning to TRBD1. Germline V CDR1 and CDR2: SGHRS, YFSETQ. The J segment lost 4 bases and the V segment lost 0 bases, leaving 6 bases of the junction unmatched. CDR3 length: 15 residues. The CDR3 coding sequence is TGCGCCAGCAGCTTGGAAGACAGGGTGGTCTATGGCTACACCTTC. As protein: CASSLEDRVVYGYTF.

This clone showed up just a few times. This chain joins TRBV19 and TRBJ2-1, with D perhaps matching TRBD2 (6 bases). The CDR3 spans 15 residues. V was clipped by 3 bases and J by 4 bases, with 13 bases between them. Germline V CDR1 and CDR2: LNHDA, SQIVND (reference sequence). CDR3 sequence: CASSISRGWYNEQFF. Written as DNA, the CDR3 is TGTGCCAGTAGTATTTCGCGGGGTTGGTACAATGAGCAGTTCTTC. The full variable domain, its missing parts supplied by reference TRBV19 and TRBJ2-1, is DGGITQSPKYLFRKEGQNVTLSCEQNLNHDAMYWYRQDPGQGLRLIYYSQIVNDFQKGDIAEGYSVSREKKESFPLTVTSAQKNPTAFYLCASSISRGWYNEQFFGPGTRLTVL.

The J gene is TRBJ2-1, the V gene TRBV2, with D perhaps TRBD2 (6 bases). V lost 2 bases, J lost 6 bases, and 14 bases lay in between. Germline CDR1 SNHLY, CDR2 FYNNEI. The CDR3 sequence is 15 residues long. The CDR3 reads CASSELTSSVNEQFF. The CDR3 coding sequence is TGTGCCAGCAGTGAATTGACTAGTAGTGTCAATGAGCAGTTCTTC.

This chain links TRBV10-2 with TRBJ1-4; 8 bases match TRBD1. J gave up 7 bases and V 5 bases, and 6 bases lay outside the gene matches. Germline V CDR1 and CDR2: WSHSY, SAAADI. The CDR3 consists of 14 residues. The CDR3: CASSTTGVGEKLFF. The CDR3 DNA reads TGCGCCAGCAGTACGACAGGGGTTGGTGAAAAACTGTTTTTT.

The V call is TRBV5-1, the J call TRBJ1-3; D unresolved. Per the germline V gene, CDR1 is SGHRS and CDR2 is YFSETQ. The CDR3 runs to 14 residues. V was shortened by 2 bases and J by 0 bases, with 6 bases between the two germline ends. This chain's CDR3 is CASSLPGSGNTIYF. In DNA, the CDR3 is TGCGCCAGCAGCTTACCGGGCTCTGGAAACACCATATATTTT.

This clone has a single count. The J gene is TRBJ2-3, the V gene TRBV6-1; 10 bases align to TRBD2. Germline CDR1 MNHNS, CDR2 SASEGT. With 2 bases clipped from V and 7 bases from J, the junction kept 9 bases outside the gene matches. The CDR3 extends over 16 amino acids. CDR3 region: CASSETTSGAWYTQYF. DNA for the CDR3: TGTGCCAGCAGTGAAACCACTAGCGGGGCTTGGTATACGCAGTATTTT.